The next 29 T cell receptor beta chains were all read from a single sample in a study of tumor and adjacent non-tumor tissue in lung cancer. The template was RNA from unsorted bulk tissue. The normal lung tissue was taken more than 3 cm from the tumor edge. Three rounds of nested PCR, following a modified ARM-PCR protocol, produced the TCRbeta library. TCRdb processed the multiplex PCR reads anew with MiXCR; each CDR3 protein has one entry. The sample lists 100,000 or so distinct CDR3 sequences, roughly 78% occurring once. The sequenced sample consisted of distant non-tumor lung tissue. Source of these receptors: a man in his sixties with small cell lung cancer.

This clonotype came up many times. The chain links TRBV4-2 to TRBJ1-1; no clear D. Between the trimmed V and J ends, which lost 0 bases and 1 base, there was a span of 6 bases. CDR3 length: 14 residues. Germline V gives CDR1 LGHNA, CDR2 YNFKEQ. The CDR3: CASSQDPQNTEAFF. CDR3 in DNA: TGTGCCAGCAGCCAAGATCCGCAGAACACTGAAGCTTTCTTT.

This clonotype was recorded only once. This clone may be a read error of a much larger clone one base away. The chain is built from TRBV20-1 and TRBJ1-1; no firm D call. The CDR3 is made up of 12 amino acids. Germline-derived CDR1 and CDR2 are DFQATT and SNEGSKA (reference sequence). CDR3 sequence (DNA): TGCATTGCTAGAGATATCTTCACTGAAGCTTTCTTT. It yields the protein CIARDIFTEAFF.

The gene calls are TRBV11-2 and TRBJ2-1; D remains ambiguous. Deletions cut 10 bases from V and 0 bases from J, with 16 bases between. The CDR3 is 15 amino acids. Germline assignment: CDR1 SGHAT and CDR2 FQNNGV. The CDR3 spells CANGLEPASYNEQFF. CDR3 in DNA: TGTGCCAATGGCTTAGAGCCCGCCTCCTACAATGAGCAGTTCTTC.

In the case of this clonotype: One end of the junction does not line up with germline, which may come from a read error. The chain uses TRBV6-1 and TRBJ2-2; 12 bases align to TRBD2. The CDR3 runs 16 residues. Germline CDR1 is MNHNS and CDR2 is SASEGT. CDR3 region: CASCDLAGGQDEELFF. CDR3 nucleotide sequence: TGTGCCAGCTGTGATCTAGCGGGAGGGCAAGACGAGGAGCTGTTTTTT.

In regard to this clonotype: Relative to the germline gene, one junction end is altered; a read error may explain this. V and J are TRBV11-2 and TRBJ2-1, with a tentative D call TRBD1 (5 bases). Germline-derived CDR1 and CDR2 are SGHAT and FQNNGV. The length of the CDR3 is 14 residues. CDR3 in amino acids: CTSSLGAGLVEQFF. The DNA of the CDR3 is TGTACCAGCAGCTTAGGGGCAGGGTTGGTTGAGCAGTTTTTC.

As to this clonotype: An end of the junction does not agree with germline; a read error may underlie this. The chain uses TRBV6-1 and TRBJ2-7; tentatively, D is TRBD1 (6 bases). The germline CDR1 and CDR2 sequences are MNHNS and SASEGT. The CDR3 runs 15 residues. The chain's CDR3 is CVSSEMDSHTYEQYF. In DNA, the CDR3 is TGTGTCAGCAGTGAAATGGACAGCCACACCTACGAGCAGTACTTC.

The gene calls are TRBV6-5 and TRBJ2-1; 7 bases map to TRBD2. Germline V gene data show CDR1 as MNHEY and CDR2 as SVGAGI. The CDR3 is 14 amino acids. CDR3 residues: CTSAPGDSRDGQFF. CDR3 DNA sequence: TGTACTAGCGCCCCGGGTGACAGTAGGGATGGGCAGTTCTTC.

Points on this clonotype: A clone one base away is much larger, so this may be a read error. J is TRBJ1-6 and V is TRBV20-1, with 7 bases lining up with TRBD1. The CDR3 has 13 amino acids. Germline lookup yields CDR1 DFQATT and CDR2 SNEGSKA (reference sequence). Written as DNA, the CDR3 is TGCAGTGCTACCCGGGACAGCAATTCACCCCCCCACTTT. This gives the protein CSATRDSNSPPHF.

In regard to this clonotype: This CDR3 fails to terminate in the conserved phenylalanine or tryptophan, so it likely reflects a read error. The chain uses TRBV6-1 and TRBJ2-2, with TRBD2 matching 8 bases. This CDR3 region has 16 residues. Per germline, CDR1 MNHNS and CDR2 SASEGT. This CDR3 is CASSEIFGGASGELFL. In DNA, the CDR3 is TGTGCCAGCAGTGAAATTTTCGGGGGGGCGTCCGGGGAACTGTTTCTT.

This clonotype was detected many times. This chain connects TRBV6-6 to TRBJ1-1; 7 bases match TRBD1. Germline V gene data show CDR1 as MNHNY and CDR2 as SVGAGI (reference sequence). The CDR3 is 19 residues long. V was pared by 6 bases and J by 1 base, with 20 bases of the junction left unmatched. CDR3 sequence: CASSSWLGQPGLKNTEAFF. As DNA, the CDR3 is TGTGCCAGCAGCTCTTGGCTGGGACAGCCTGGTCTGAAGAACACTGAAGCTTTCTTT.

The chain joins TRBV4-2 to TRBJ1-4; D possibly corresponds to TRBD1 (5 bases). Looked up from germline, CDR1 is LGHNA and CDR2 is YNFKEQ. V dropped 6 bases and J dropped 7 bases, with 12 bases sitting between them. The CDR3 is 13 amino acids. CDR3 bases: TGTGCCAGCAGACAGGATAATAGTGAAAAACTGTTTTTT. This gives the protein CASRQDNSEKLFF.

The rearrangement uses TRBV11-3 and TRBJ2-7, with D perhaps TRBD1 or TRBD2 (6 bases each). V shed 7 bases and J shed 4 bases, with 23 bases lying between them. This CDR3 is built from 16 residues. Germline V gene data show CDR1 as SGHNT and CDR2 as YENEEA. Here the CDR3 reads CASISPERGGLYEQYF. The CDR3 DNA follows: TGTGCCAGCATCTCGCCTGAACGTGGGGGGCTTTACGAGCAGTACTTC.

Comments on this clonotype: A junction boundary mismatches the germline segment, possibly from a read error. DNA of the CDR3: TGTGCCTGCAGCTTAGGGCGGGAGACCGGGGAGTTGTTTTTT. Protein: CACSLGRETGELFF. The chain joins TRBV11-2 to TRBJ2-2; 7 positions match TRBD2. CDR3 length: 14 amino acids. CDR1 and CDR2 from the germline V gene are SGHAT and FQNNGV.

The chain uses TRBV15 and TRBJ2-1; TRBD2 might be the D (6 bases). Germline loops: CDR1 LNHNV, CDR2 YYDKDF (reference sequence). Trimming removed 1 base from V and 9 bases from J, with 19 bases in between. CDR3 length: 16 residues. In DNA form, the CDR3 reads TGTGCCACCAGCAGAGGACGCGGGATAGGTACAAGTGAGCAGTTCTTC. It yields the protein CATSRGRGIGTSEQFF.

The chain uses TRBV9 and TRBJ2-1; D unresolved. Germline values: CDR1 SGDLS, CDR2 YYNGEE. This CDR3 has 12 amino acids. The V end was cut by 6 bases, the J end by 8 bases, with 12 bases between. In nucleotides, the CDR3 is TGTGCCAGCACACGTGACACCGATGAGCAGTTCTTC. Residues: CASTRDTDEQFF.

On this clonotype itself: A junction boundary mismatches the germline segment, possibly from a read error. This rearrangement joins TRBV12-3 or TRBV12-4 to TRBJ2-6; the D is unclear. The CDR3 loop spans 16 amino acids. CDR3 bases: TGTGCCAGGAGTTTAGGATTCGGACCTGGGGTCAACGTCCTGACTTTC. This sequence encodes CARSLGFGPGVNVLTF.

As to this clonotype: At one of its ends the junction is not consistent with the germline gene, which may arise from a read error. This sequence joins TRBV11-2 and TRBJ2-3; 7 bases fit TRBD1. The CDR3 covers 14 residues. Germline V gene sequence: CDR1 SGHAT, CDR2 FQNNGV. CDR3 in DNA: TGTGCCAGCAGCTTAGTTCAGGGGACAGATATGCAGTATTTT. Translating gives CASSLVQGTDMQYF. The whole variable domain, remainder taken from reference TRBV11-2 and TRBJ2-3, is EAGVAQSPRYKIIEKRQSVAFWCNPISGHATLYWYQQILGQGPKLLIQFQNNGVVDDSQLPKDRFSAERLKGVDSTLKIQPAKLEDSAVYLCASSLVQGTDMQYFGPGTRLTVL.

A note on this clonotype: Likely a read error: the CDR3 ends without its conserved phenylalanine or tryptophan. The chain recombines TRBV11-2 with TRBJ2-3; 7 bases agree with TRBD1. V was pared by 7 bases and J by 6 bases, with 7 bases of the junction left unmatched. CDR3 size: 13 residues. Germline V gene lookup returns CDR1 SGHAT and CDR2 FQNNGV. The CDR3 DNA follows: TGTGCCAGCAATGGGATAGGGGGCGATACGCAGTATCTT. This codes for CASNGIGGDTQYL.

This clonotype showed up many times. The chain employs TRBV6-5 and TRBJ1-6; D possibly corresponds to TRBD1 (5 bases). V was shortened by 5 bases and J by 8 bases, with 10 bases between the two germline ends. The CDR3 consists of 13 residues. Germline CDR1 is MNHEY and CDR2 is SVGAGI. The CDR3 nucleotides are TGTGCCAGCAGTGGCGCCAGGGATTCACCCCTCCACTTT. Its protein is CASSGARDSPLHF.

With respect to this clonotype: The final CDR3 position lacks the conserved phenylalanine or tryptophan, pointing to a likely read error. The genes are TRBV6-1 and TRBJ2-7; 8 nucleotides line up with TRBD2. The CDR3 extends over 18 amino acids. Trimming took 5 bases from V and 1 from J; bases not matched to a gene: 16. Germline lookup yields CDR1 MNHNS and CDR2 SASEGT. The CDR3 here is CASSYGLSEGLVSYEQYI. CDR3 coding DNA: TGTGCCAGCAGTTACGGGCTCAGTGAGGGACTAGTATCCTACGAGCAGTACATC.

The rearrangement uses TRBV6-5 and TRBJ1-2; 8 bases match TRBD1. This CDR3 has 13 residues. V gave up 4 bases and J gave up 8 bases; unmatched junction bases: 6. Germline values: CDR1 MNHEY, CDR2 SVGAGI. CDR3 DNA: TGTGCCAGCAGTTGTGGACAGGGTCGGGGCTACACCTTC. It encodes CASSCGQGRGYTF.

This clonotype has at least ten counts. This chain uses TRBV20-1 with TRBJ2-1; 12 bases fit TRBD2. Germline V gene lookup returns CDR1 DFQATT and CDR2 SNEGSKA (reference sequence). This CDR3 is built from 15 residues. The V gene end was trimmed by 5 bases and the J gene end by 7 bases; junction bases not matched to a gene: 9. The CDR3 protein is CSAWRLAGEGNEQFF. The DNA for the CDR3 is TGCAGTGCTTGGCGACTAGCGGGAGAGGGGAATGAGCAGTTCTTC.

In this sample, this clonotype is medium-sized. The chain combines TRBV6-5 with TRBJ1-4, with unresolved D. CDR1 is MNHEY, CDR2 SVGAGI, per germline. V was pared by 8 bases and J by 5 bases, with 9 bases between. The CDR3 runs 12 residues. The CDR3 loop reads CASGRMNEKLFF. In nucleotides, the CDR3 is TGTGCCAGCGGCCGGATGAATGAAAAACTGTTTTTT.

Points on this clonotype: The CDR3 does not close with the conserved phenylalanine or tryptophan, likely indicating a read error. The rearrangement joins TRBV12-3 or TRBV12-4 to TRBJ2-2; tentative D call: TRBD1 (5 bases). The CDR3 runs to 15 residues. The DNA of the CDR3 is TGTGACAGCAGTTTACGCCAGGGCCCCACCGGGGAGCTGTTTATT. Translated: CDSSLRQGPTGELFI.

On this clonotype: Mismatch with germline at one junction end may stem from a read error. V is TRBV29-1 and J is TRBJ2-5; D is possibly TRBD2 (6 bases). Germline-derived CDR1 and CDR2 are SQVTM and ANQGSEA. The CDR3 contains 13 residues. CDR3 sequence (DNA): TGCAGAGTTGAGGGTCTAGCGAGGGAGACCCAGTACTTC. This encodes CRVEGLARETQYF.

This clonotype came up many times. J is TRBJ2-6 and V is TRBV6-5; D remains ambiguous. Per germline, CDR1 MNHEY and CDR2 SVGAGI. V lost 7 bases, J lost 2 bases, and 18 bases lay in between. The CDR3 is 17 amino acids. The DNA for the CDR3 is TGTGCCAGCAAAGTCGGGTTTACCCAACCTGGGGCCAACGTCCTGACTTTC. It specifies CASKVGFTQPGANVLTF.

On this clonotype itself: The CDR3 does not close with the conserved phenylalanine or tryptophan, likely indicating a read error. The V and J genes are TRBV12-3 or TRBV12-4 and TRBJ2-2, with unresolved D. The CDR3 runs to 15 residues. Trimming took 3 bases from V and 4 from J, leaving 12 bases between them. As DNA, the CDR3 is TGTGCCAGCAGTTTGTCACAAGGAAGCACCGGGGAGCTGTTTTTA. It is translated as CASSLSQGSTGELFL.

This clonotype was seen a single time. The CDR3 ends on some other residue instead of the conserved phenylalanine or tryptophan, so this is likely a read error. This chain joins TRBV6-6 and TRBJ2-1; D not resolved. Germline CDR1 reads MNHNY; CDR2 reads SVGAGI (reference sequence). This CDR3 spans 12 amino acids. The chain's CDR3 is CASSYSLNGQFL. The CDR3, as DNA: TGTGCCAGCAGTTACTCTCTCAATGGGCAGTTCTTA.

In regard to this clonotype: At one end the junction does not follow the germline gene, possibly because of a read error. V gene TRBV5-6 combines with J gene TRBJ1-1; D not resolved. Germline CDR1 and CDR2: SGHDT and YYEEEE. The CDR3 covers 13 residues. The CDR3 DNA sequence: TGTGCCAGCAACCGAACTGTGAACACTGAAGCATTCTTT. Translation: CASNRTVNTEAFF.